This T cell receptor (beta chain) was documented in a study of cytomegalovirus exposure and HLA in healthy donors. Across the study: Out of around 360 genotyped donors, about 81% belonged to the Caucasian-associated ancestry cluster. General study findings and limits: Judged likely to be a sequencing artifact was a cluster of highly shared sequence variants. Per a prior analysis, the majority of TCR beta V segments were productive roughly 87% or roughly 30% of the time. CMV serostatus alone was available as immune exposure information.

Germline CDR1 MNHEY, CDR2 SMNVEV (reference sequence). The CDR3 is 14 amino acids. Trimming cost V 7 bases and J 7 bases; bases outside gene matches: 8. About this clone itself: Antigen unknown.

Use of 60 Vbeta and 13 Jbeta primers characterized the PCR. The method was immunoSEQ multiplex PCR; TCRdb's version includes in-frame clones alone and lacks a portion of them. The sample lists approximately 170,000 clones, roughly 80% occurring once. The sequence came from a human donor in good health. Sequenced input: PBMCs. J is TRBJ2-3 and V is TRBV27; 10 nucleotides match TRBD2. The CDR3 here is CASKLAGPTYTQYF. As DNA, the CDR3 is TGTGCCAGCAAACTAGCGGGGCCCACTTATACGCAGTATTTT.